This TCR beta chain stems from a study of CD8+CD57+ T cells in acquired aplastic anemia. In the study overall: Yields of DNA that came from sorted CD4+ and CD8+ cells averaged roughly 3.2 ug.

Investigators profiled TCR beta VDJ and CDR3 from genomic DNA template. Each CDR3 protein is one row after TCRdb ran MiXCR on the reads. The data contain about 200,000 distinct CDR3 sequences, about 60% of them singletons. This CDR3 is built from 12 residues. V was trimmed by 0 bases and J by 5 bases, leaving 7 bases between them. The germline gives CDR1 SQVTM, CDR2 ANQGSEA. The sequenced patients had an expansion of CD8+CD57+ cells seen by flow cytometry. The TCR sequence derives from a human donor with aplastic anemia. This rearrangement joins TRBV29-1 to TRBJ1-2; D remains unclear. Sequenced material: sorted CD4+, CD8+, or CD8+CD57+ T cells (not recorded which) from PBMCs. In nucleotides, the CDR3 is TGCAGCGTTGAAGAGGGCGGTTATGGCTACACCTTC. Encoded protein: CSVEEGGYGYTF.